These T cell receptor beta chains were read from a single sample in a study of OX40 agonist ivuxolimab in advanced cancers. Some clones are missing from TCRdb's copy, which holds only in-frame ones; the method was immunoSEQ multiplex PCR. Among 75,000 to 95,000 clones, around 90% were seen once, and the ten largest hold more than 9.5%. Sequenced material: CD4+ or CD8+ T cells sorted from blood, taken in a trial of the OX40 agonist ivuxolimab. These receptors were obtained from an adult with an advanced solid tumor such as melanoma, head and neck, liver or kidney cancer. Each CDR3 is given with its conserved first and last residue. Each record gives: V gene, CDR3 length, D gene, clone size, J gene, CDR3 DNA, CDR3 protein. D genes are given only for firm matches. Clone size is given for some rows only: seen once, a few or many times, or a class if the clone is expanded.

v_gene: TRBV10-3; len: 21; d_gene: .; abundance: .; j_gene: TRBJ2-1; CDR3nt: TGTGCCATCAGTGATAAGTTTGAGGGGATGGACGGGGGCCTCTCCTACAATGAGCAGTTCTTC; CDR3aa: CAISDKFEGMDGGLSYNEQFF
v_gene: TRBV27; len: 13; d_gene: .; abundance: .; j_gene: TRBJ2-2; CDR3nt: TGTGCCAGCAGTTTATGGGGAGGCGGGGAGCTGTTTTTT; CDR3aa: CASSLWGGGELFF
v_gene: TRBV9; len: 15; d_gene: TRBD2; abundance: .; j_gene: TRBJ2-7; CDR3nt: TGTGCCAGCAGCCCGAGCGGGGGGGGCTCCTACGAGCAGTACTTC; CDR3aa: CASSPSGGGSYEQYF
v_gene: TRBV18; len: 14; d_gene: TRBD1; abundance: .; j_gene: TRBJ1-2; CDR3nt: TGTGCCAGCTCACAACCGGACAGGGACTATGGCTACACCTTC; CDR3aa: CASSQPDRDYGYTF
v_gene: TRBV15; len: 16; d_gene: .; abundance: .; j_gene: TRBJ2-3; CDR3nt: TGTGCCACCAGCAGAGGGGACTGGGATTTCGGAGATACGCAGTATTTT; CDR3aa: CATSRGDWDFGDTQYF
v_gene: TRBV5-5; len: 15; d_gene: TRBD1; abundance: .; j_gene: TRBJ1-2; CDR3nt: TGTGCCAGCAGCTCTTTTAACGACAGGGGGCAAGGCTACACCTTC; CDR3aa: CASSSFNDRGQGYTF
v_gene: TRBV13; len: 16; d_gene: TRBD1; abundance: .; j_gene: TRBJ1-5; CDR3nt: TGTGCCAGCAGCTGGTCCCAAACAGGGGAGAATCAGCCCCAGCATTTT; CDR3aa: CASSWSQTGENQPQHF
v_gene: TRBV11-3; len: 16; d_gene: .; abundance: once; j_gene: TRBJ1-1; CDR3nt: TGTGCCAGCGTCAAAGACTACGGTTTCATGAACACTGAAGCTTTCTTT; CDR3aa: CASVKDYGFMNTEAFF
v_gene: TRBV6-1; len: 14; d_gene: .; abundance: .; j_gene: TRBJ2-1; CDR3nt: TGTGCCAGCAGTGAAGTAGCGGCTAACAATGAGCAGTTCTTC; CDR3aa: CASSEVAANNEQFF
v_gene: TRBV6-4; len: 13; d_gene: TRBD1; abundance: .; j_gene: TRBJ2-1; CDR3nt: TGTGCCAGCAGTGACTCGGACAGGAATGAGCAGTTCTTC; CDR3aa: CASSDSDRNEQFF
v_gene: TRBV10-3; len: 12; d_gene: .; abundance: .; j_gene: TRBJ2-7; CDR3nt: TGTGCCGTTCAGGACGGGGGTTACGAGCAGTACTTC; CDR3aa: CAVQDGGYEQYF
v_gene: TRBV11-2; len: 15; d_gene: .; abundance: .; j_gene: TRBJ1-4; CDR3nt: TGTGCCAGCAGCCGGACGTACACTCCTAATGAAAAACTGTTTTTT; CDR3aa: CASSRTYTPNEKLFF
v_gene: TRBV30; len: 12; d_gene: .; abundance: .; j_gene: TRBJ2-7; CDR3nt: TGTGCCTGGACCAGGCAGCCCAACGAGCAGTACTTC; CDR3aa: CAWTRQPNEQYF
v_gene: TRBV5-4; len: 16; d_gene: TRBD2; abundance: .; j_gene: TRBJ2-7; CDR3nt: TGTGCCAGCAGCTCGGGGACTAGCGGGGGCATCTACGAGCAGTACTTC; CDR3aa: CASSSGTSGGIYEQYF
v_gene: TRBV2; len: 14; d_gene: .; abundance: .; j_gene: TRBJ2-7; CDR3nt: TGTGCCAGCAGAAGTGACAGTCTCTCCTACGAGCAGTACTTC; CDR3aa: CASRSDSLSYEQYF
v_gene: TRBV7-6; len: 14; d_gene: TRBD1; abundance: .; j_gene: TRBJ2-7; CDR3nt: TGTGCCAGCAGCTGGGACAGGCAAAACTACGAGCAGTACTTC; CDR3aa: CASSWDRQNYEQYF
v_gene: TRBV10-2; len: 16; d_gene: .; abundance: .; j_gene: TRBJ2-5; CDR3nt: TGCGCCAGCAGTGCCCCGGACCGGGACCCCCAAGAGACCCAGTACTTC; CDR3aa: CASSAPDRDPQETQYF
v_gene: TRBV7-7; len: 16; d_gene: TRBD1; abundance: .; j_gene: TRBJ2-2; CDR3nt: TGTGCCAGCAGCTTGGAGACAGGGTCGGGCACCGGGGAGCTGTTTTTT; CDR3aa: CASSLETGSGTGELFF
v_gene: TRBV5-1; len: 15; d_gene: TRBD1; abundance: .; j_gene: TRBJ2-1; CDR3nt: TGCGCCAGCAGCCTGACAGGGGACTCCTACAATGAGCAGTTCTTC; CDR3aa: CASSLTGDSYNEQFF
v_gene: TRBV4-3; len: 17; d_gene: .; abundance: once; j_gene: TRBJ2-7; CDR3nt: TGCGCCAGCAGCCAAGGGATTAGGACAGCGAGCTCCTACGAGCAGTACTTC; CDR3aa: CASSQGIRTASSYEQYF
v_gene: TRBV4-3; len: 14; d_gene: .; abundance: .; j_gene: TRBJ2-7; CDR3nt: TGCGCCAGCAGCCCTTTTGGCGGTGCCTACGAGCAGTACTTC; CDR3aa: CASSPFGGAYEQYF
v_gene: TRBV6-5; len: 16; d_gene: TRBD1; abundance: .; j_gene: TRBJ2-7; CDR3nt: TGTGCCAGCAGTTCAATAGGGGACAGGGGGTACTACGAGCAGTACTTC; CDR3aa: CASSSIGDRGYYEQYF
v_gene: TRBV7-2; len: 17; d_gene: .; abundance: .; j_gene: TRBJ1-2; CDR3nt: TGTGCCAGCAGCCATGGACCCGCGGGGGCGCCCCTAGGGGGCTACACCTTC; CDR3aa: CASSHGPAGAPLGGYTF
v_gene: TRBV7-8; len: 14; d_gene: TRBD2; abundance: .; j_gene: TRBJ2-2; CDR3nt: TGTGCCAGCAGCCAACTAGGACTAGCCGGGGAGCTGTTTTTT; CDR3aa: CASSQLGLAGELFF
v_gene: TRBV15; len: 11; d_gene: .; abundance: .; j_gene: TRBJ1-1; CDR3nt: TGTGCCTCCGGGGGCAGGGACCACGCTTTCTTT; CDR3aa: CASGGRDHAFF
v_gene: TRBV18; len: 15; d_gene: .; abundance: .; j_gene: TRBJ1-2; CDR3nt: TGTGCCAGCTCACCCGGTGGTGGCAAGTTCTATGGCTACACCTTC; CDR3aa: CASSPGGGKFYGYTF
v_gene: TRBV5-6; len: 13; d_gene: .; abundance: .; j_gene: TRBJ1-1; CDR3nt: TGTGCCAGCAGCTGGGAGGGTAGGACTGAAGCTTTCTTT; CDR3aa: CASSWEGRTEAFF
v_gene: TRBV6-5; len: 15; d_gene: .; abundance: .; j_gene: TRBJ2-1; CDR3nt: TGTGCCAGCAGTACACAGGCGGCGAAGTACAATGAGCAGTTCTTC; CDR3aa: CASSTQAAKYNEQFF
v_gene: TRBV11-3; len: 15; d_gene: TRBD2; abundance: .; j_gene: TRBJ2-1; CDR3nt: TGTGCCAGCAGCTTAGTTAGCGGGGGGGCCGATGAGCAGTTCTTC; CDR3aa: CASSLVSGGADEQFF
v_gene: TRBV5-1; len: 16; d_gene: TRBD1; abundance: .; j_gene: TRBJ1-1; CDR3nt: TGCGCCAGCAGCTTGGTGGCAGGGGGCTTGTACACTGAAGCTTTCTTT; CDR3aa: CASSLVAGGLYTEAFF
v_gene: TRBV7-9; len: 15; d_gene: .; abundance: .; j_gene: TRBJ2-1; CDR3nt: TGTGCCAGCAGTCACCAAGGGGAGCTAGACAATGAGCAGTTCTTC; CDR3aa: CASSHQGELDNEQFF
v_gene: TRBV21-1; len: 12; d_gene: .; abundance: .; j_gene: TRBJ1-2; CDR3nt: TGTGCCAGCAGCAAAGCGCTGCGGGGCTACACCTTC; CDR3aa: CASSKALRGYTF
v_gene: TRBV27; len: 17; d_gene: .; abundance: .; j_gene: TRBJ1-6; CDR3nt: TGTGCCAGCAGTTTTCAAATCCGGACAGCCGATAATTCACCCCTCCACTTT; CDR3aa: CASSFQIRTADNSPLHF
v_gene: TRBV9; len: 15; d_gene: TRBD1; abundance: .; j_gene: TRBJ1-1; CDR3nt: TGTGCCAGCAGCGTTGACGACAGGGGACTCACTGAAGCTTTCTTT; CDR3aa: CASSVDDRGLTEAFF
v_gene: TRBV7-9; len: 14; d_gene: .; abundance: .; j_gene: TRBJ2-3; CDR3nt: TGTGCCAGCAGCTCCCCCTTGAGCACAGATACGCAGTATTTT; CDR3aa: CASSSPLSTDTQYF
v_gene: TRBV4-1; len: 16; d_gene: .; abundance: .; j_gene: TRBJ1-6; CDR3nt: TGCGCCAGCAGCCAAGTAGGGGGGTCCTATAATTCACCCCTCCACTTT; CDR3aa: CASSQVGGSYNSPLHF
v_gene: TRBV7-3; len: 16; d_gene: TRBD2; abundance: .; j_gene: TRBJ2-1; CDR3nt: TGTGCCAGCAGCGCCCCTAGCGGGGAATCCTACAATGAGCAGTTCTTC; CDR3aa: CASSAPSGESYNEQFF
v_gene: TRBV6-7; len: 15; d_gene: .; abundance: .; j_gene: TRBJ2-5; CDR3nt: TGTGCCAGCAGTTACTCAGGGGGGAGGAGGGAGACCCAGTACTTC; CDR3aa: CASSYSGGRRETQYF
v_gene: TRBV20-1; len: 10; d_gene: .; abundance: .; j_gene: TRBJ2-7; CDR3nt: TGCAGTGCTAGAGATAGCGAGCAGTACTTC; CDR3aa: CSARDSEQYF
v_gene: TRBV30; len: 11; d_gene: .; abundance: .; j_gene: TRBJ1-1; CDR3nt: TGTGCCTGGACTACCAACACTGAAGCTTTCTTT; CDR3aa: CAWTTNTEAFF
v_gene: TRBV5-5; len: 15; d_gene: .; abundance: .; j_gene: TRBJ2-3; CDR3nt: TGTGCCAGCAGCTTAGGACAGTTGGGGGCAGATACGCAGTATTTT; CDR3aa: CASSLGQLGADTQYF
v_gene: TRBV13; len: 13; d_gene: TRBD1; abundance: .; j_gene: TRBJ2-7; CDR3nt: TGTGCCAGCAGCGAACAGGGGGCCTACGAGCAGTACTTC; CDR3aa: CASSEQGAYEQYF